This record looks at one TCR beta chain sequence and its context. The antigen is undetermined. Amplification used 60 Vbeta primers and 13 Jbeta primers. Libraries were prepared by immunoSEQ multiplex PCR; TCRdb keeps only in-frame clonotypes and omits some of them. The table includes fewer than 200,000 clones, around 90% detected once. The data were taken from a study of cytomegalovirus exposure and HLA in healthy donors. Overall study findings and caveats: Researchers catalogued approximately 170 TCR beta chains as cytomegalovirus-associated. HLA restriction was apparent for most CMV-associated TCR beta chains in a later analysis. Later analysis showed TCR association rates varying by HLA locus, highest for DRB1 and lowest for HLA-C.

The TCR comes from a boy between 2 and 10 years old in good health and CMV-seronegative. The sequenced sample was PBMCs.

The CDR3 bases are TGTGCCAGCCGAAAATCTTATAGCTCCTACAATGAGCAGTTCTTC. Translated: CASRKSYSSYNEQFF. J is TRBJ2-1 and V is TRBV6-5, with unresolved D. The CDR3 runs 15 residues. The ends were cut back, 8 bases at V and 0 bases at J, with 14 bases in the middle. Germline lookup yields CDR1 MNHEY and CDR2 SVGAGI.